Listed below are T cell receptor beta chains from one sample, sequenced in a study of cytomegalovirus exposure and HLA in healthy donors. Generated by immunoSEQ multiplex PCR, the TCRdb table keeps only in-frame clones and is missing some. The sample lists fewer than 120,000 clones, about 80% occurring once. Sequencing used PBMCs. Receptor source: a woman between 55 and 75 years old in good health and CMV-seropositive. The CDR3 runs from the conserved cysteine through the conserved F or W. D genes are given only for firm matches. A row's size may be missing; if present it is once, few, many or a size class.

NA | NA | TRBJ2-3 | TRBV11-3 | TGTGCCAGCAGCTCAGGGTCTACAGATACGCAGTATTTT | CASSSGSTDTQYF
NA | TRBD2 | TRBJ2-1 | TRBV18 | TGTGCCAGCTCACCACCGGGGACCGGGACTAGCCTGAACAATGAGCAGTTCTTC | CASSPPGTGTSLNNEQFF
NA | TRBD1 | TRBJ1-6 | TRBV5-1 | TGCGCCAGCAGCCCGACAGGGCCGCCGGATTCACCCCTCCACTTT | CASSPTGPPDSPLHF
NA | TRBD1 | TRBJ1-2 | TRBV18 | TGTGCCAGCTCACCGGCCGGAGGGACAGAATGTGGCTACACCTTC | CASSPAGGTECGYTF
NA | NA | TRBJ2-3 | TRBV2 | TGTGCCAGCAGCATGCTTTTTGGCGGCAGCACAGATACGCAGTATTTT | CASSMLFGGSTDTQYF
NA | TRBD1 | TRBJ1-5 | TRBV19 | TGTGCCAGTAGTATAGGCACACAGGGGGCAAATCAGCCCCAGCATTTT | CASSIGTQGANQPQHF
NA | NA | TRBJ1-4 | TRBV2 | TGTGCCAGCAGTGAACAGGGGATTAATGAAAAACTGTTTTTT | CASSEQGINEKLFF
NA | NA | TRBJ2-7 | TRBV6-1 | TGTGCCAGCAGTGAAGGCTGGGACACTCTCTACGAGCAGTACTTC | CASSEGWDTLYEQYF
NA | NA | TRBJ2-1 | TRBV25-1 | TGTGCCAGCAGTGACTACTATTTAAATGAGCAGTTCTTC | CASSDYYLNEQFF
NA | NA | TRBJ2-7 | TRBV5-6 | TGTGCCAGCAGCTCGAGCTCCTACGAGCAGTACTTC | CASSSSSYEQYF
NA | TRBD2 | TRBJ2-7 | TRBV19 | TGTGCCAGTAGTGTCACTAGCGCGGACTCCTACGAGCAGTACTTC | CASSVTSADSYEQYF
few | NA | TRBJ2-5 | TRBV7-7 | TGTGCCAGCAGTTTAATAACACAAGAGACCCAGTACTTC | CASSLITQETQYF
NA | NA | TRBJ2-7 | TRBV19 | TGTGCCAGTAGAGACCGGGGTGGGCCCCCCTACGAGCAGTACTTC | CASRDRGGPPYEQYF
NA | NA | TRBJ1-1 | TRBV7-3 | TGTGCCAGCAGCTTAACAGGGGGTTCGGACACTGAAGCTTTCTTT | CASSLTGGSDTEAFF
NA | NA | TRBJ2-1 | TRBV28 | TGTGCCAGCAAAAAACAGTACAATGAGCAGTTCTTC | CASKKQYNEQFF
NA | NA | TRBJ1-5 | TRBV10-3 | TGTGCCATCAGTCGCCAGTATAGCAATCAGCCCCAGCATTTT | CAISRQYSNQPQHF
NA | NA | TRBJ1-1 | TRBV7-9 | TGTGCCAGCAGGAACCAGGGTGCCGAAGCTTTCTTT | CASRNQGAEAFF
NA | TRBD1 | TRBJ2-7 | TRBV27 | TGTGCCAGCAGTTCTCAGGGGGACCACGAGCAGTACTTC | CASSSQGDHEQYF
NA | NA | TRBJ2-2 | TRBV28 | TGTGCCAGCAGTCTCCCGGGCACCGGGGAGCTGTTTTTT | CASSLPGTGELFF
once | TRBD2 | TRBJ2-3 | TRBV6-1 | TGTGCCAGCAGTGCACCATCCACGACGGGACTAGCGGGAGGGGGTACGCAGTATTTT | CASSAPSTTGLAGGGTQYF
NA | NA | TRBJ2-3 | TRBV27 | TGTGCCAGCAGTTTTGGCAGGAGGGCAGATACGCAGTATTTT | CASSFGRRADTQYF
NA | NA | TRBJ2-1 | TRBV28 | TGTGCCAGCAGTGGCTTCGGAGGGTCCTTGTCACGTGAGCAGTTCTTC | CASSGFGGSLSREQFF
NA | TRBD2 | TRBJ2-5 | TRBV28 | TGTGCCAGCGGAGTAGGACTAGCGGGAGCCTTCGGTGAGACCCAGTACTTC | CASGVGLAGAFGETQYF
NA | TRBD2 | TRBJ2-7 | TRBV7-3 | TGTGCCAGCAGCGTAATAGCGGGAGTAGTCCCAAAGGGTTACGGCGAGCAGTACTTC | CASSVIAGVVPKGYGEQYF
few | TRBD2 | TRBJ2-1 | TRBV28 | TGTGCCAGCAGTTTAGGGACTAGCGGCTTCAATGAGCAGTTCTTC | CASSLGTSGFNEQFF
NA | NA | TRBJ2-5 | TRBV7-2 | TGTGCCAGCAGCTCCGGGTGGCGCCAAGAGACCCAGTACTTC | CASSSGWRQETQYF
NA | NA | TRBJ1-5 | TRBV15 | TGTGCCACCAGCGGGGGCAGGAGTCAGCCCCAGCATTTT | CATSGGRSQPQHF
NA | NA | TRBJ1-1 | TRBV5-4 | TGTGCCAGCAGCTTGGACAGGGTCACTGAAGCTTTCTTT | CASSLDRVTEAFF
few | TRBD2 | TRBJ2-1 | TRBV6-5 | TGTGCCAGCGCGTCTAGCGGGGGCTCCTACAATGAGCAGTTCTTC | CASASSGGSYNEQFF
NA | TRBD1 | TRBJ1-2 | TRBV6-5 | TGTGCCAGCAGACGCGGTCGGACAGGGTATGGCTACACCTTC | CASRRGRTGYGYTF